This T cell receptor beta chain was documented in a study of blood T cells in healthy people across ages. This clonotype has just a few counts. A second PCR of 7 to 11 cycles used a sample-barcoded 5' primer and a J-beta primer mix. One entry per CDR3 protein results from TCRdb running MiXCR on the 5' RACE reads. The sample comprises hundreds of thousands of distinct CDR3 sequences, 25% of which are singletons, and 9.4% rests with the top ten. The same sample was also studied in work on T cells of mothers and their children.

The sequence was obtained from a boy younger than 18 in good health. Sample: blood.

The CDR3 bases are TGTGCCAGCAGCCGCCAGTCTAGCGGGCGGGAGACCCAGTACTTC. It encodes CASSRQSSGRETQYF. The chain joins TRBV4-2 to TRBJ2-5; 8 positions match TRBD2. V shed 4 bases, J shed 5 bases, and the junction held 9 bases outside the gene matches. The CDR3 length is 15 residues. The V gene's germline CDR1 is LGHNA and CDR2 YNFKEQ.